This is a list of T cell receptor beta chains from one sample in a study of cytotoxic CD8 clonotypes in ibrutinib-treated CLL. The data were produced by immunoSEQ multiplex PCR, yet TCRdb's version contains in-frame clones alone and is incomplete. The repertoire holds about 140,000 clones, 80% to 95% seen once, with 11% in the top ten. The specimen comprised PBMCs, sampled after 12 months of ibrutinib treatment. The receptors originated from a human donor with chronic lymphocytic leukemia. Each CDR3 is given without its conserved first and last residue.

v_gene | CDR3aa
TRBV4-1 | ASSQAWERGLYEQY
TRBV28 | ASSLPQARGGAKNIQY
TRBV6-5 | ATRQGEASQPQH
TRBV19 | ATSISGTAYEQY
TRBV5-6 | ASSQTPHGQVYGYT
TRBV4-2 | ASSQGGGANEQY
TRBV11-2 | ASGRDSDSYNEQF
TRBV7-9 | ASSQKAQGEVGYT
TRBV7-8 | ASSSDGSSYNEQF
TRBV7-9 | ASSPSDGGSVEQY
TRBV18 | ASSERAGDFYEQY
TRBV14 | ASSQVQGATLGTGELF
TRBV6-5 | ASRSSTGGETQY
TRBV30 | AWSGTHGGRTEAF
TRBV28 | ASSFIALRGNQPQH
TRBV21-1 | ASSKLRWYGANVLT
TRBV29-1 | SVARDRAVNTEAF
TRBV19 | ASSIGGFETQY
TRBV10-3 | AISDGPATSTYEQY
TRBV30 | AWSPILLAFSYNEQF
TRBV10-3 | AISEGGVTNQPQH
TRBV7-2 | ASSTDRETQY
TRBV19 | ASSHGTANTEAF
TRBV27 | ASRVAGWGTDTQY
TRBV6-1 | ASSVLEETEAF
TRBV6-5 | ASSPAAYEQY
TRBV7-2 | ASSFPLAGGAETQY
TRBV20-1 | SAAVTDTQY